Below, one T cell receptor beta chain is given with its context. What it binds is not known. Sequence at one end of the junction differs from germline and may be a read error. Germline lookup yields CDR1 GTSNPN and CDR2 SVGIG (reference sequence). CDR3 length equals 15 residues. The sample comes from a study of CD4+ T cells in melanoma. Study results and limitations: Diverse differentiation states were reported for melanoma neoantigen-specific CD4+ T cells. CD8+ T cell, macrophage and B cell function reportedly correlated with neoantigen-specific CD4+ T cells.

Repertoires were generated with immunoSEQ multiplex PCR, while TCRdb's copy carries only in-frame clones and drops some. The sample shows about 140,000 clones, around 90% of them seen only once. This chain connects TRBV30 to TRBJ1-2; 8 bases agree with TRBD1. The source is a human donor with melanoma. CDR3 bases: TGTGCCTGGAGTGCCACACGCCTCTCCAGGGGGCGCTTATACTTC. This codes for CAWSATRLSRGRLYF.